This T cell receptor beta chain was identified in a study of CD8 T cells in ankylosing spondylitis. Findings and caveats of the study: Blood from ankylosing spondylitis patients appeared to carry a characteristic roughly eight-variant TCR beta motif. Clones linked to disease were reported to show significant enrichment in matched ankylosing spondylitis synovial fluid.

With 4 bases clipped from V and 0 bases from J, the junction kept 3 bases outside the gene matches. The germline V gene has CDR1 MDHEN and CDR2 SYDVKM. The CDR3 sequence is 15 residues long. Concerning this clonotype: Antigen: not known.

TCR beta libraries were made by quantitative 5'-RACE with molecular barcodes. TCRdb reprocessed the 5' RACE reads via MiXCR and lists one record per CDR3 protein. The table lists roughly 470,000 distinct CDR3 sequences, roughly 25% of them singletons. The receptor was isolated from a male donor with ankylosing spondylitis. The sequencing sample was made of blood, either unsorted or a sorted T cell fraction (not recorded which). The chain combines TRBV28 with TRBJ1-5, with 7 bases fitting TRBD1. CDR3 nucleotide sequence: TGTGCCAGCAGTTCCGACAGGGTTAGCAATCAGCCCCAGCATTTT. Protein product: CASSSDRVSNQPQHF.